This T cell receptor (beta chain) comes out of a study of control samples from healthy donors and cancer patients. The CDR3 is made up of 16 amino acids. Per germline, CDR1 KGHSH and CDR2 LQKENI. V was pared by 1 base and J by 4 bases, with 16 bases between. The protocol was immunoSEQ multiplex PCR, while the TCRdb copy is restricted to in-frame clones and leaves out a portion. The sample lists 75,000 to 80,000 clones; 89% were seen once. Sequenced sample: PBMCs. The sequence was obtained from a woman between 45 and 60 years old with colorectal cancer. This chain uses TRBV18 with TRBJ1-2; no definite D call. This CDR3 is CASSPQTEMAFYGYTF. In nucleotides, the CDR3 is TGTGCCAGCTCACCACAAACGGAGATGGCCTTCTATGGCTACACCTTC.